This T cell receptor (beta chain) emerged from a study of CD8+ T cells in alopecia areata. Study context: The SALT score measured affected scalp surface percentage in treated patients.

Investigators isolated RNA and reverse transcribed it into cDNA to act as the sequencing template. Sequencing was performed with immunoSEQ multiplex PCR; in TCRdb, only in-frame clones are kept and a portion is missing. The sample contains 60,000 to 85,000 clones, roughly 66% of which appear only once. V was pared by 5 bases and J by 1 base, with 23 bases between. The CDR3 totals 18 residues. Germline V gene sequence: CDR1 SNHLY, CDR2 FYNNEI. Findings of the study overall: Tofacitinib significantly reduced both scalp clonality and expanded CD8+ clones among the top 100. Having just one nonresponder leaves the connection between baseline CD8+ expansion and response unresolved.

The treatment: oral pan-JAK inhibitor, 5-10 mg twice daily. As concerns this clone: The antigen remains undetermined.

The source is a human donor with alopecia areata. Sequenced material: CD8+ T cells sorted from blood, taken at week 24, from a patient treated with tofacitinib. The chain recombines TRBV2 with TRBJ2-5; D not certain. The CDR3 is CASSYTDTTRGVQETQYF. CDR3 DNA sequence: TGTGCCAGCAGTTACACGGATACGACGAGAGGAGTCCAAGAGACCCAGTACTTC.